This T cell receptor beta chain was sequenced for a study of T cells in Graves' hyperthyroidism and ophthalmopathy. Stable Graves' hyperthyroidism meant no ophthalmopathy progression within 18 months. The diagnoses drew upon clinical symptoms, serum thyroxine and TRAb, thyroid ultrasound and orbital computed tomography. TCR beta CDR3 regions were amplified from RNA transcripts. Researchers ran a first-round RT-PCR on the TCR CDR3 using the HTBI primer set. MiXCR, run by TCRdb on the multiplex PCR reads, gives a single entry per CDR3 protein. The sample lists a few hundred thousand distinct CDR3 sequences, 25% seen once, with more than 60% in the top ten. This clonotype was seen a few times. CDR3 length: 14 amino acids. V was clipped by 7 bases and J by 3 bases, with 13 bases between them.

The receptor was isolated from a man in his forties or fifties with Graves' hyperthyroidism. The chain links TRBV12-3 or TRBV12-4 to TRBJ2-1; TRBD2 might be the D (6 bases). Sample: blood. DNA for the CDR3: TGTGCCAGCACCCGAGCGGGCGTCTACAATGAGCAGTTCTTC. It translates to CASTRAGVYNEQFF.